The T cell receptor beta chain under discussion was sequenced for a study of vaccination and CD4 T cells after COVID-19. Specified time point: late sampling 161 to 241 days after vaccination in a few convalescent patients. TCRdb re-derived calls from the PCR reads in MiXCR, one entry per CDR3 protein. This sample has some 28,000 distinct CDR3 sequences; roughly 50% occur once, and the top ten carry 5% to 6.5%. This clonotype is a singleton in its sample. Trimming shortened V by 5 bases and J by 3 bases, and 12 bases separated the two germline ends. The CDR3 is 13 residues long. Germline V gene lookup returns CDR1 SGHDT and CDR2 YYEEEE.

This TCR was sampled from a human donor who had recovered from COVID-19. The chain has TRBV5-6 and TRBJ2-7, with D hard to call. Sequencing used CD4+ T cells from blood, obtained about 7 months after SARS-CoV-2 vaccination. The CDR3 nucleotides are TGTGCCAGCAGTTACGGCGAAGGCTACGAGCAGTACTTC. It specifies CASSYGEGYEQYF.